This T cell receptor (beta chain) emerged from a study of blood T cell repertoires in COVID-19. Study details: COVID-19 samples from acute and convalescent phases originated in the United States, Italy and Spain.

Authors' processing steps: Estimation of nucleated cell counts relied on the amplification of reference gene primers. Profiling relied on immunoSEQ multiplex PCR, and the TCRdb table lists in-frame clones only, not all of them. From that table come the V and J calls and clone size; the DNA was used to work out D and trimming. The sample holds about 98,000 clones; 81% are singletons and the top ten take around 11%. Germline CDR1 MNHNY, CDR2 SVGAGI (reference sequence). The CDR3 is made up of 16 amino acids. After removal of 7 bases from V and 4 bases from J, the junction contained 14 bases not matched to a gene.

Specimen: peripheral blood. The genes are TRBV6-6 and TRBJ2-7; TRBD1 agrees at 9 bases. This sequence originates from a woman of 80 years or more with acute or convalescent COVID-19. The CDR3 region is CASTSKEGTGLYEQYF. CDR3 nucleotides: TGTGCCAGCACCTCAAAGGAAGGGACAGGGCTATACGAGCAGTACTTC.